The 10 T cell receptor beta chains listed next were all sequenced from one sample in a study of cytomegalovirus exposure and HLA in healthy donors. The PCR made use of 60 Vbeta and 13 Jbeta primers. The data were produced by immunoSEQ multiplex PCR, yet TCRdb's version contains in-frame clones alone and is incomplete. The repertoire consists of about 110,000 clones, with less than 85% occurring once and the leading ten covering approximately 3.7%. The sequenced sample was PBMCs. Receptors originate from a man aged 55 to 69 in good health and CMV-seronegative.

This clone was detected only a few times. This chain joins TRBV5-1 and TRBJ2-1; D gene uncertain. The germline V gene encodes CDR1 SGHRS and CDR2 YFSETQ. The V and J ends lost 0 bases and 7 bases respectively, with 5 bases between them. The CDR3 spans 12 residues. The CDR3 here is CASSLGLNEQFF. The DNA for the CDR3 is TGCGCCAGCAGCTTGGGACTTAATGAGCAGTTCTTC.

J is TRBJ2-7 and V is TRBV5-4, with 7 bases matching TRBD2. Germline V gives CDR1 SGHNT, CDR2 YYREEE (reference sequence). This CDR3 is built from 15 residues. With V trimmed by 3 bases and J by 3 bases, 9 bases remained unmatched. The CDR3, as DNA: TGTGCCAGCAGCTGGGGGGGTTCCTCACGCTACGAGCAGTACTTC. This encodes CASSWGGSSRYEQYF.

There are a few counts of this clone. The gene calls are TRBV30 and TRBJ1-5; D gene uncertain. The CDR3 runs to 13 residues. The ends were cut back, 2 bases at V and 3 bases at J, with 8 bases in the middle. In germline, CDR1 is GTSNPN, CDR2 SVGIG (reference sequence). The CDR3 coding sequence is TGTGCCTGGAGTCCCCAGGACAATCAGCCCCAGCATTTT. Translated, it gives CAWSPQDNQPQHF.

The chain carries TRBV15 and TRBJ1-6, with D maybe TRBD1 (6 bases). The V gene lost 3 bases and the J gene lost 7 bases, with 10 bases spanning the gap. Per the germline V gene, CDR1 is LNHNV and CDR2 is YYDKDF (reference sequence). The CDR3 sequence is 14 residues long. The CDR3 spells CATSRDDRNSPLHF. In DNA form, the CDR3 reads TGTGCCACCAGCAGGGACGACAGGAATTCACCCCTCCACTTT. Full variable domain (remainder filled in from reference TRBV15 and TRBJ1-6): DAMVIQNPRYQVTQFGKPVTLSCSQTLNHNVMYWYQQKSSQAPKLLFHYYDKDFNNEADTPDNFQSRRPNTSFCFLDIRSPGLGDTAMYLCATSRDDRNSPLHFGNGTRLTVT.

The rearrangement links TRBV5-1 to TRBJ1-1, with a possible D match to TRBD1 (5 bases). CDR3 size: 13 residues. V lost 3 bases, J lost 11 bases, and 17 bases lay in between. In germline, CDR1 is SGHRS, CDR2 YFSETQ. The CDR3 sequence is CASSYSGTVSAFF. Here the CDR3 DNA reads TGCGCCAGCAGCTACTCAGGGACTGTGAGTGCTTTCTTT.

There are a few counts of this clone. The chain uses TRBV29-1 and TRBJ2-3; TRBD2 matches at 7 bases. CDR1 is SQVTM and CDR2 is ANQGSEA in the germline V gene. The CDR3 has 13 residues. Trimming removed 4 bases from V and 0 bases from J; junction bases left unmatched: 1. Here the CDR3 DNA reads TGCAGCGTTGTGGGAGGGAGCACAGATACGCAGTATTTT. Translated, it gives CSVVGGSTDTQYF.

Here the CDR3 reads CASSSPSPNPSGGLHNEQFF. The CDR3 DNA reads TGCGCCAGCAGCTCCCCCTCACCCAATCCTAGCGGGGGGTTACACAATGAGCAGTTCTTC. The chain carries TRBV5-1 and TRBJ2-1; the match to TRBD2 covers 11 bases. This CDR3 has 20 amino acids. V gave up 3 bases and J gave up 5 bases; unmatched junction bases: 19. CDR1 is SGHRS, CDR2 YFSETQ, per germline.

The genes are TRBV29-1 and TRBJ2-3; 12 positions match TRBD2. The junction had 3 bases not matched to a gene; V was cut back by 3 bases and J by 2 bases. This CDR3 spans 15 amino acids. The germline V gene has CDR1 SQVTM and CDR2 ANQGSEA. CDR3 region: CSVDGLAGPTDTQYF. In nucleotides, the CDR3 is TGCAGCGTTGACGGACTAGCGGGGCCCACAGATACGCAGTATTTT.

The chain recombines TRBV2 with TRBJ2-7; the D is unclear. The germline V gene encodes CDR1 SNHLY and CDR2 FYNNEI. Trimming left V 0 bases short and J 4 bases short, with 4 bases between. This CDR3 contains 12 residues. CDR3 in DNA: TGTGCCAGCAGTGAAGCGCGGTACGAGCAGTACTTC. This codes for CASSEARYEQYF.

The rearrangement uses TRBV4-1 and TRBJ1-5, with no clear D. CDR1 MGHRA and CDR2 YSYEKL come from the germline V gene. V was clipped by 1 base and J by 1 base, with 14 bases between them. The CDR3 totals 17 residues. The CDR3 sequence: CASSQGTPRGSNQPQHF. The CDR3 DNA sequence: TGCGCCAGCAGCCAAGGAACCCCACGGGGAAGCAATCAGCCCCAGCATTTT.